The 31 T cell receptor beta chains reported below all come from one sample, sequenced in a study of metastatic and nonmetastatic thyroid tumors. Prior to thyroid surgery, none of the patients had received any treatment. TCRdb reanalyzed the PCR reads via MiXCR. This sample has 43,000 or so clones, with about 16% found just once. What was sequenced was blood. All receptors derive from a female donor with papillary thyroid cancer or a benign thyroid nodule (not recorded which). Some clones in this sample may be carry-over from other donors' samples.

This clone has a count of ten or more. In the same sample, other DNA sequences code for this CDR3. The genes are TRBV5-4 and TRBJ2-7, with TRBD1 as a possible D gene (6 bases). Germline assignment: CDR1 SGHNT and CDR2 YYREEE (reference sequence). The CDR3 consists of 15 residues. V shed 6 bases and J shed 0 bases, with 16 bases lying between them. This CDR3 is CASNNRDTNSYEQYF. The CDR3 nucleotides are TGTGCCAGCAATAACCGGGACACCAACTCCTACGAGCAGTACTTC.

There are many counts of this clone. The chain links TRBV12-3 or TRBV12-4 to TRBJ2-2; tentative D call: TRBD2 (5 bases). This CDR3 comprises 17 residues. V dropped 3 bases and J dropped 6 bases, with 20 bases sitting between them. The CDR3 sequence: CASSLAPIGRYAGELFF. In nucleotides, the CDR3 is TGTGCCAGCAGTTTGGCCCCCATAGGGAGATACGCCGGGGAGCTGTTTTTT.

This clone was counted many times. The chain joins TRBV5-1 to TRBJ1-6; perhaps TRBD1 as D (5 bases). Trimming took 1 base from V and 0 from J, leaving 17 bases between them. This CDR3 region has 19 residues. Germline CDR1 and CDR2: SGHRS and YFSETQ. CDR3 nucleotides: TGCGCCAGCAGCTTGAAGACGACAACGGGGGTCTCCTATAATTCACCCCTCCACTTT. This gives the protein CASSLKTTTGVSYNSPLHF.

This clone was recorded many times. This chain joins TRBV4-2 and TRBJ1-4; D gene unclear. Trimming removed 0 bases from V and 5 bases from J, with 7 bases in between. Looked up from germline, CDR1 is LGHNA and CDR2 is YNFKEQ. The CDR3 extends over 14 amino acids. CDR3 sequence: CASSQDSTNEKLFF. The CDR3 DNA sequence: TGTGCCAGCAGCCAAGATTCCACAAATGAAAAACTGTTTTTT.

This clone appeared many times. The V call is TRBV7-9, the J call TRBJ2-2; the D gene is possibly TRBD1 (6 bases). Looked up from germline, CDR1 is SEHNR and CDR2 is FQNEAQ (reference sequence). The ends were cut back, 5 bases at V and 4 bases at J, with 8 bases in the middle. CDR3 length equals 13 residues. CDR3 amino acids: CASSQQGTGELFF. In nucleotides, the CDR3 is TGTGCCAGCAGCCAACAGGGCACCGGGGAGCTGTTTTTT.

In the case of this clone: A much larger clone sits a single nucleotide away, making a read error possible. As the CDR3 is not closed by the conserved phenylalanine or tryptophan, this likely results from a read error. The chain links TRBV10-3 to TRBJ2-5; 7 bases fit TRBD2. Looked up from germline, CDR1 is ENHRY and CDR2 is SYGVKD. The V segment lost 4 bases and the J segment 2 bases; nucleotides outside the gene matches: 10. The CDR3 loop spans 16 amino acids. CDR3 region: CAISGRASGDQETQYS. CDR3 DNA: TGTGCCATCAGTGGTCGGGCTAGCGGAGATCAAGAGACCCAGTACTCC.

The gene calls are TRBV20-1 and TRBJ1-2; 8 nucleotides match TRBD1. CDR3 size: 13 residues. CDR1 and CDR2 from the germline V gene are DFQATT and SNEGSKA (reference sequence). Germline trimming cut 0 bases from V and 8 bases from J; bases unmatched to any gene: 5. CDR3 DNA: TGCAGTGCTAGAGAGGACAGGGAAGGAGGCTACACCTTC. Translated: CSAREDREGGYTF.

Concerning this clone itself: The CDR3 does not close with the conserved phenylalanine or tryptophan, likely indicating a read error. No DNA is shown, since the ends of the CDR3 on it are uncertain; the CDR3 is the one TCRdb lists. The chain couples TRBV12-3 or TRBV12-4 to TRBJ1-1; TRBD1, the table's D call, was not compared with the DNA. The CDR3 sequence runs 15 residues, both termini included. The CDR3 protein is CASSLLSRINTEASI.

In nucleotides, the CDR3 is TGTGCCAGCAGCTTAGGGCAGGTCTCCTACGAGCAGTACTTC. Amino acids: CASSLGQVSYEQYF. The rearrangement joins TRBV7-9 to TRBJ2-7; D not resolved. V was cut by 1 base and J by 0 bases, with 7 bases left in between. CDR3 length: 14 amino acids. Germline V lookup: CDR1 SEHNR, CDR2 FQNEAQ (reference sequence).

This clone occurred many times. The V call is TRBV19, the J call TRBJ1-5; D gene uncertain. V was clipped by 2 bases and J by 6 bases, with 11 bases between them. This CDR3 region has 14 residues. Germline loops: CDR1 LNHDA, CDR2 SQIVND (reference sequence). The DNA for the CDR3 is TGTGCCAGTAGTATATCAGGATTTGGTCAGCCCCAGCATTTT. As protein: CASSISGFGQPQHF.

This clone came up many times. The chain carries TRBV3-1 and TRBJ2-3; TRBD1 matches at 7 bases. V shed 1 base and J 4 bases; nucleotides not matched to a gene: 8. The CDR3 spans 16 residues. Germline V gives CDR1 LGHDT, CDR2 YNNKEL (reference sequence). Here the CDR3 reads CASSQVYEGASDTQYF. The CDR3 region has the DNA TGTGCCAGCAGCCAAGTGTATGAGGGGGCCTCAGATACGCAGTATTTT.

This clone was seen only a few times. V and J are TRBV5-6 and TRBJ2-1; no clear D gene. The CDR3 consists of 14 residues. The germline CDR1 and CDR2 sequences are SGHDT and YYEEEE. Trimming cost V 6 bases and J 8 bases, with 18 bases left between them. The CDR3, as DNA: TGTGCCAGCAACAGAGTGGGGTCCCTGGATGAGCAGTTCTTC. Translating gives CASNRVGSLDEQFF.

This clone has a count of ten or more. The chain joins TRBV6-1 to TRBJ2-3; 11 nucleotides line up with TRBD2. The germline gives CDR1 MNHNS, CDR2 SASEGT. This CDR3 has 14 amino acids. With 7 bases clipped from V and 3 bases from J, the junction kept 3 bases outside the gene matches. As DNA, the CDR3 is TGTGCCAGCAAAGGGACTAGCGGAACAGATACGCAGTATTTT. This gives the protein CASKGTSGTDTQYF.

V is TRBV7-2 and J is TRBJ2-7; D is perhaps TRBD1 or TRBD2 (5 bases each). Trimming removed 1 base at V and 3 bases at J, with 13 bases between. Germline V lookup: CDR1 SGHTA, CDR2 FQGNSA. The CDR3 extends over 15 amino acids. CDR3 region: CASSLVGDGYYEQYF. CDR3 nucleotide sequence: TGTGCCAGCAGCTTAGTAGGGGACGGATACTACGAGCAGTACTTC. The variable domain in full, with the rest retrieved from reference TRBV7-2 and TRBJ2-7, is GAGVSQSPSNKVTEKGKDVELRCDPISGHTALYWYRQSLGQGLEFLIYFQGNSAPDKSGLPSDRFSAERTGGSVSTLTIQRTQQEDSAVYLCASSLVGDGYYEQYFGPGTRLTVT.

This clone has only a few counts. The V and J genes are TRBV28 and TRBJ1-2; D is uncertain. CDR1 and CDR2 from the germline V gene are MDHEN and SYDVKM. This CDR3 region has 15 residues. Trimming stripped 8 bases from V and 4 bases from J, with 20 bases between. The CDR3 sequence is CASGTAIDLIYGYTF. The CDR3, as DNA: TGTGCCAGCGGCACAGCGATAGACCTAATCTATGGCTACACCTTC.

This clone was seen repeatedly, ten times or more. The sample carries other DNA sequences with the same CDR3. V and J are TRBV18 and TRBJ2-7, with 8 nucleotides matching TRBD1. The germline CDR1 and CDR2 sequences are KGHSH and LQKENI. V shed 4 bases and J 0 bases; nucleotides not matched to a gene: 5. The CDR3 consists of 15 residues. The CDR3 spells CASSLAGTGSYEQYF. The CDR3 nucleotides are TGTGCCAGCTCACTCGCCGGGACAGGCTCCTACGAGCAGTACTTC.

The sample holds many counts of this clone. The rearrangement links TRBV28 to TRBJ2-5; TRBD2 aligns across 9 bases. The junction had 11 bases not matched to a gene; V was cut back by 7 bases and J by 5 bases. Germline loops: CDR1 MDHEN, CDR2 SYDVKM. CDR3 length: 15 amino acids. CDR3 loop: CASTESGRLSETQYF. CDR3 in DNA: TGTGCCAGCACTGAGAGCGGGAGGCTGTCCGAGACCCAGTACTTC.

This clone was found many times. The chain combines TRBV7-9 with TRBJ1-1; 7 bases line up with TRBD1. From germline, CDR1 is SEHNR and CDR2 FQNEAQ (reference sequence). The CDR3 has 15 residues. V gave up 5 bases and J gave up 4 bases; unmatched junction bases: 10. CDR3 nucleotides: TGTGCCAGCAGCAGCCACGAGCAGGGGGTCACTGAAGCTTTCTTT. Translating it yields CASSSHEQGVTEAFF.

The count of this clone is one. This may stem from a read error, because a much larger clone lies one nucleotide away. For the CDR3, the DNA is TGTGCCAGCAGTCCCATAGCGGGATGCCACACCGGGGAGCTGTTTTTT. Translating it yields CASSPIAGCHTGELFF. The gene calls are TRBV5-6 and TRBJ2-2; 8 bases are shared with TRBD2. This CDR3 is built from 16 residues. J lost 3 bases, V lost 5 bases, and 9 bases had no gene match. Germline V gene lookup returns CDR1 SGHDT and CDR2 YYEEEE.

This clone showed up just a few times. Sequence at one end of the junction differs from germline and may be a read error. The chain is built from TRBV7-6 and TRBJ2-7; D unresolved. The CDR3 length is 12 residues. Germline V gene lookup returns CDR1 SGHVS and CDR2 FNYEAQ. The DNA of the CDR3 is TGTGCCAGCAGCTTAGCGGGTAACGAGCAGTGCTTC. Translating it yields CASSLAGNEQCF.

This clone showed up many times. This may stem from a read error, because a much larger clone lies one nucleotide away. Different DNA sequences within this sample yield the same CDR3. In DNA, the CDR3 is TGCGCCAGCAGCCTGGGATCGGAGGGGGCCTCCGGGGAGCTGTTTTTT. Residues: CASSLGSEGASGELFF. V usage is TRBV5-1 and J usage is TRBJ2-2; perhaps TRBD1 as D (7 bases). Germline CDR1 reads SGHRS; CDR2 reads YFSETQ. The V gene lost 4 bases and the J gene lost 6 bases, with 19 bases spanning the gap. This CDR3 has 16 amino acids.

This clone was seen ten or more times. This chain connects TRBV28 to TRBJ1-2; D gene unclear. Germline CDR1 is MDHEN and CDR2 is SYDVKM. With 2 bases removed from V and 8 bases from J, the gap between germline ends came to 12 bases. The CDR3 spans 13 residues. Written as DNA, the CDR3 is TGTGCCAGCAGTTTACGTCCCTCCCGCGGCTACACCTTC. Its protein is CASSLRPSRGYTF.

This chain connects TRBV6-1 to TRBJ1-5, with D possibly matching TRBD2 (5 bases). The assigned J gene may be wrong: the sequence end matches TRBJ2-3 better. Per the germline V gene, CDR1 is MNHNS and CDR2 is SASEGT. The CDR3 length is 13 residues. In DNA form, the CDR3 reads TGTGCCAGCAGATCGGACTCCTATCAGCTCCAGTATTTT. This encodes CASRSDSYQLQYF.

This clone was recorded at least ten times. A read error may be the cause here, since a much bigger clone is one base away. Other nucleotide sequences from this sample produce the same CDR3. This chain uses TRBV6-1 with TRBJ2-3, with a tentative D call TRBD1 (5 bases). This CDR3 is 12 amino acids long. The ends were cut back, 6 bases at V and 6 bases at J, with 10 bases in the middle. Germline CDR1 reads MNHNS; CDR2 reads SASEGT. Written as DNA, the CDR3 is TGTGCCAGCAGATTGGGGCCGGATACGCAGTATTTT. This sequence encodes CASRLGPDTQYF.

This clone was seen ten or more times. The chain carries TRBV11-2 and TRBJ2-1; D unclear. V was cut by 0 bases and J by 0 bases, with 6 bases left in between. The CDR3 is made up of 15 amino acids. Germline CDR1 is SGHAT and CDR2 is FQNNGV. This CDR3 is CASSLDRSSYNEQFF. The CDR3 nucleotides are TGTGCCAGCAGCTTAGATAGGAGCTCCTACAATGAGCAGTTCTTC. Full variable domain (rest looked up from reference TRBV11-2 and TRBJ2-1): EAGVAQSPRYKIIEKRQSVAFWCNPISGHATLYWYQQILGQGPKLLIQFQNNGVVDDSQLPKDRFSAERLKGVDSTLKIQPAKLEDSAVYLCASSLDRSSYNEQFFGPGTRLTVL.

V is TRBV10-2 and J is TRBJ2-7; weak D call: TRBD1 (6 bases). CDR1 WSHSY and CDR2 SAAADI come from the germline V gene. This CDR3 comprises 14 residues. V lost 3 bases to trimming and J lost 5 bases, with 14 bases between them. The CDR3 region is CASSDSQGRDEQYF. The DNA of the CDR3 is TGCGCCAGCAGTGATTCACAGGGACGCGACGAGCAGTACTTC.

This clone was found many times. The rearrangement joins TRBV6-1 to TRBJ2-2; D gene unclear. CDR1 and CDR2 from the germline V gene are MNHNS and SASEGT. The CDR3 is made up of 15 amino acids. V lost 2 bases, J lost 4 bases, and 11 bases lay in between. Written as DNA, the CDR3 is TGTGCCAGCAGTGAATCCTCAGGACCCACCGGGGAGCTGTTTTTT. This translates into CASSESSGPTGELFF.

The chain carries TRBV5-4 and TRBJ2-5, with 12 bases lining up with TRBD2. After removal of 0 bases from V and 4 bases from J, the junction contained 10 bases not matched to a gene. Germline lookup yields CDR1 SGHNT and CDR2 YYREEE (reference sequence). This CDR3 region has 18 residues. The CDR3 coding sequence is TGTGCCAGCAGCTTGGGGTATGCTAGCGGGAGGGCCGGAGAGACCCAGTACTTC. It yields the protein CASSLGYASGRAGETQYF.

As for this clone: Given a much more abundant clone one base away, this may be a read error. This chain uses TRBV9 with TRBJ2-1, with a tentative D call TRBD2 (5 bases). Looked up from germline, CDR1 is SGDLS and CDR2 is YYNGEE. Trimming pared 1 base from V and 0 bases from J, leaving 8 bases between. This CDR3 has 15 residues. DNA for the CDR3: TGTGCCAGCAGCGTAATTGGAGGCTCCTACAATGAGCAGTTCTTC. Encoded protein: CASSVIGGSYNEQFF.

In its sample, this clone was seen many times. The junction departs from the called germline gene at one end, perhaps through a read error. This sequence joins TRBV7-7 and TRBJ2-1; possible D gene TRBD2, 5 bases. The V gene's germline CDR1 is SSHAT and CDR2 FNYEAQ (reference sequence). The CDR3 is 13 amino acids. The CDR3 loop reads CASSPGKYNEQFF. The CDR3, as DNA: TGTGCTAGCAGCCCCGGGAAATACAATGAGCAGTTCTTC.

The table lists this clone with a few counts. The gene calls are TRBV19 and TRBJ1-1; D is perhaps TRBD1 (6 bases). The V and J ends lost 1 base and 2 bases respectively, with 8 bases between them. CDR1 is LNHDA, CDR2 SQIVND, per germline (reference sequence). The CDR3 totals 14 residues. CDR3 DNA: TGTGCCAGTAGTATAGTACAGGGTAACACTGAAGCTTTCTTT. It encodes CASSIVQGNTEAFF.